This record covers a single T cell receptor beta chain. Its antigen is currently unknown. These data come from a study of cytomegalovirus exposure and HLA in healthy donors. In the study overall: From HLA-typed donors, an early data release held approximately 85 million unique TCRs.

Study-wide findings and caveats: Highly shared sequence variants in one cluster were likely a sequencing artifact. Rarity characterized most TCR sequences, yet some public TCRs appeared in many donors.

The PCR had 60 Vbeta and 13 Jbeta primers. The protocol was immunoSEQ multiplex PCR, while the TCRdb copy is restricted to in-frame clones and leaves out a portion. Found here are roughly 51,000 clones; the top ten clones hold 8% to 13%. Per the germline V gene, CDR1 is SQVTM and CDR2 is ANQGSEA. The length of the CDR3 is 13 residues. After removal of 7 bases from V and 3 bases from J, the junction contained 5 bases not matched to a gene. Sequenced: PBMCs. V and J are TRBV29-1 and TRBJ2-7, with 11 bases fitting TRBD1. This sequence was found in a woman aged 45-59 years in good health and CMV-seropositive. CDR3 residues: CSAAGTGGYEQYF. CDR3 nucleotides: TGCAGCGCAGCCGGGACAGGGGGCTACGAGCAGTACTTC.